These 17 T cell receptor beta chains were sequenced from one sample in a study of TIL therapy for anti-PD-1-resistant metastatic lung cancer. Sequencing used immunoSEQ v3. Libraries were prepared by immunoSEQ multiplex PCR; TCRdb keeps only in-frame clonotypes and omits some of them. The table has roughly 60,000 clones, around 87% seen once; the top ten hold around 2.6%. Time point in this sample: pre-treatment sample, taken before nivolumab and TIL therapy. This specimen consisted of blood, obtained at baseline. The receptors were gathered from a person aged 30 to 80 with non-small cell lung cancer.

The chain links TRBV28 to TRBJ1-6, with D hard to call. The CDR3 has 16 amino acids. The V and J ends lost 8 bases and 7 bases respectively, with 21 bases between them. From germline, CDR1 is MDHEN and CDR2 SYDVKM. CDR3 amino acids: CASRRSTGLGNSPLHF. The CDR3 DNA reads TGTGCCAGCCGACGATCCACCGGGCTCGGCAATTCACCCCTCCACTTT.

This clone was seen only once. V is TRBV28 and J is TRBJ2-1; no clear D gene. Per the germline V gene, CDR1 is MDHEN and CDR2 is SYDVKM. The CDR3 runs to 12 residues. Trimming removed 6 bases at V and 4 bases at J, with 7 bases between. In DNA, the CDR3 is TGTGCCAGCAGGTTCGGTTACAATGAGCAGTTCTTC. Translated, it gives CASRFGYNEQFF.

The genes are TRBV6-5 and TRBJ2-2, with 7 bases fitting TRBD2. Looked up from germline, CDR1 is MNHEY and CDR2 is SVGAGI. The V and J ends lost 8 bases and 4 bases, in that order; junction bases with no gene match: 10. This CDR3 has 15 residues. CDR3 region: CASGGRREGTGELFF. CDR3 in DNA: TGTGCCAGCGGGGGACGCAGGGAGGGCACCGGGGAGCTGTTTTTT.

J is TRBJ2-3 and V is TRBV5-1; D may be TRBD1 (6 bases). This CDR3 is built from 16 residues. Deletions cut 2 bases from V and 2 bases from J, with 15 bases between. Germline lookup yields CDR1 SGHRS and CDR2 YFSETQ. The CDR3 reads CASSFTGLGNTDTQYF. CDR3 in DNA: TGCGCCAGCAGCTTTACAGGGTTAGGGAACACAGATACGCAGTATTTT.

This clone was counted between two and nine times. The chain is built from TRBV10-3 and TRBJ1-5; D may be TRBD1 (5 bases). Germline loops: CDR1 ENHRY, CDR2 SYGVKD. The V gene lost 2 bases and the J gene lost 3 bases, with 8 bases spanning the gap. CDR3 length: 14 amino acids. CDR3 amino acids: CAISEGALNQPQHF. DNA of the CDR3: TGTGCCATCAGTGAGGGGGCCCTCAATCAGCCCCAGCATTTT.

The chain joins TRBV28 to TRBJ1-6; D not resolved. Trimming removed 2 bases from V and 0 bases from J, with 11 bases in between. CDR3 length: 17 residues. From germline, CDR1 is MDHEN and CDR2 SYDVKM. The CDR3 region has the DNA TGTGCCAGCAGTTTAGATTACGCTAGCTCCTATAATTCACCCCTCCACTTT. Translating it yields CASSLDYASSYNSPLHF.

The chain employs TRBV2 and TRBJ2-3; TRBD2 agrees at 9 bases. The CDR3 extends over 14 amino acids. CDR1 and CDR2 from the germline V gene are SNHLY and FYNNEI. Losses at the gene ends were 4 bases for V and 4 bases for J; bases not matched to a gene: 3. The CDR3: CASSGAGGPDTQYF. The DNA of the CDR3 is TGTGCCAGCAGTGGGGCGGGGGGGCCAGATACGCAGTATTTT.

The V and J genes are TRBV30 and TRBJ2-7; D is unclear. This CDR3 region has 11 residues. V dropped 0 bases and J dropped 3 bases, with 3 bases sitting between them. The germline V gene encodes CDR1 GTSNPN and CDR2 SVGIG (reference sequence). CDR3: CAWSVIYEQYF. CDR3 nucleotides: TGTGCCTGGAGTGTAATCTACGAGCAGTACTTC.

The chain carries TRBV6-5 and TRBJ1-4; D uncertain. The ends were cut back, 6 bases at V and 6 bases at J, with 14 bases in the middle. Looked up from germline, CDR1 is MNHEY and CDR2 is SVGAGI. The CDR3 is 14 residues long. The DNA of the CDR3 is TGTGCCAGCAGCCCACAGCCTACTCATGAAAAACTGTTTTTT. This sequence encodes CASSPQPTHEKLFF.

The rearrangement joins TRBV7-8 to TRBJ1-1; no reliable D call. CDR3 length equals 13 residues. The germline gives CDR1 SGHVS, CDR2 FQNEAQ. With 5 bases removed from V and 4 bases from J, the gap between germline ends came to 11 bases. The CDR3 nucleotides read TGTGCCAGCAGCGCTAAGGGTAGCACTGAAGCTTTCTTT. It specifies CASSAKGSTEAFF.

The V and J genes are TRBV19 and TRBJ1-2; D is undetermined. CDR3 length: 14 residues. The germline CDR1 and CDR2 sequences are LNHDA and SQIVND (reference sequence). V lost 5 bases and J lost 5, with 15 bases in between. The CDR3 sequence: CASSGAGKSYGYTF. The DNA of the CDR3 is TGTGCCAGTAGTGGCGCAGGAAAGTCATATGGCTACACCTTC.

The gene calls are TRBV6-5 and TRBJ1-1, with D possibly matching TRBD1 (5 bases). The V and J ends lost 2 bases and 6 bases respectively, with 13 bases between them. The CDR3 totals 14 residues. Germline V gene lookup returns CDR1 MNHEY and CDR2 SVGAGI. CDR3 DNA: TGTGCCAGCAGTTACCTGCCCGGGGGGGCTGAAGCTTTCTTT. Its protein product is CASSYLPGGAEAFF.

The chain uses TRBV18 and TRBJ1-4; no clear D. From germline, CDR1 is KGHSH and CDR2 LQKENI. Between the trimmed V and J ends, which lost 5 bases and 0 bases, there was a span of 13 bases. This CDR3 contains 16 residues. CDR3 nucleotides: TGTGCCAGCTCATCTAACGTCCGGACAACTAATGAAAAACTGTTTTTT. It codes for CASSSNVRTTNEKLFF.

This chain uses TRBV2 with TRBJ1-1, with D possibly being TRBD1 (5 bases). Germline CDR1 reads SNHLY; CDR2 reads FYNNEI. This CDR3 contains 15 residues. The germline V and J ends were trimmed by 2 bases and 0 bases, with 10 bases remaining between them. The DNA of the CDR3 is TGTGCCAGCAGTGAACGGGACCCCATGAACACTGAAGCTTTCTTT. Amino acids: CASSERDPMNTEAFF.

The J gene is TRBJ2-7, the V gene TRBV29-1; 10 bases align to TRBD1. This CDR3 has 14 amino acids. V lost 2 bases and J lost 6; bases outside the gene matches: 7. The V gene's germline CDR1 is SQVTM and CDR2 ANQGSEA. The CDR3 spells CSVESRDRGSEQYF. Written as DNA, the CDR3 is TGCAGCGTTGAATCTCGGGACAGGGGATCCGAGCAGTACTTC.

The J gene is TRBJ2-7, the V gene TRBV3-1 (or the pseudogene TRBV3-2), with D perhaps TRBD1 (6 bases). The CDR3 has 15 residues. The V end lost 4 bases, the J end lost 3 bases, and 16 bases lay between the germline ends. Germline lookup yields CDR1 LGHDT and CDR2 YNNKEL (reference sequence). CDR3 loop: CASSPYGQGIYEQYF. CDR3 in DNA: TGTGCCAGCAGCCCCTACGGGCAGGGGATCTACGAGCAGTACTTC.

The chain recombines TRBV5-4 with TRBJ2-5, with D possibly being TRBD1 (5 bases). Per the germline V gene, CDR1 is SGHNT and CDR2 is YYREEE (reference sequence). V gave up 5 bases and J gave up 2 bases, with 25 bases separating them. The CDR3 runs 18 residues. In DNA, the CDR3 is TGTGCCAGCAGTAAAGGACAAGGATTAATTCTTACACAAGAGACCCAGTACTTC. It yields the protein CASSKGQGLILTQETQYF.